What follows is one T cell receptor beta chain and its context. The antigen remains unidentified. The sample belongs to a study of cytomegalovirus exposure and HLA in healthy donors. Primers for the PCR totalled 60 Vbeta and 13 Jbeta. This table comes from immunoSEQ multiplex PCR, and its TCRdb copy is limited to in-frame clones, with some not included. Seen here are 90,000 to 140,000 clones, 83% observed once, and the top ten hold 6.1%. Study-wide results and caveats: An apparent linkage of common viral pathogens to several of the most significant clusters emerged in a later analysis. Earlier findings revealed that most TCR beta V segments proved productive either about 90% or about 30% of the time.

The CDR3 length is 15 residues. The ends lost 2 bases at V and 6 bases at J; junction bases unmatched: 9. Looked up from germline, CDR1 is MNHEY and CDR2 is SVGAGI. The sample was PBMCs. The origin of this receptor is a man between 18 and 35 years old in good health and CMV-seronegative. This rearrangement joins TRBV6-5 to TRBJ1-1, with 7 bases fitting TRBD1. CDR3 region: CASSYPQKGGSEAFF. CDR3 DNA sequence: TGTGCCAGCAGTTACCCCCAGAAAGGGGGCTCTGAAGCTTTCTTT.